This T cell receptor (beta chain) came from a study of cytomegalovirus exposure and HLA in healthy donors. Assay used: immunoSEQ multiplex PCR; TCRdb lists only in-frame clones, some missing. The table lists tens of thousands of clones, 85% to 95% of them singletons. Source material: PBMCs. The source of this sequence is a woman in her late teens or twenties in good health and CMV-seronegative.

The CDR3, as DNA: TGTGCCAGCAGCTTAAGCGCCCGGGAGCAGTTCTTC. Its protein is CASSLSAREQFF. V gene TRBV7-2 combines with J gene TRBJ2-1; D gene uncertain. The CDR3 runs 12 residues. V was pared by 2 bases and J by 10 bases, with 9 bases between. CDR1 SGHTA and CDR2 FQGNSA come from the germline V gene.